Listed here is a single T cell receptor beta chain. An end of the junction does not agree with germline; a read error may underlie this. This sample is part of a study of blood T cell repertoires in COVID-19. Background on the study: COVID-19 samples from acute and convalescent phases originated in the United States, Italy and Spain. Nucleic acid was either cDNA or gDNA, and it came from T cells, B-cell-depleted T cells, or PBMCs.

Sequenced by immunoSEQ multiplex PCR; TCRdb stores in-frame clones only, minus some. The sample holds approximately 74,000 clones, approximately 90% seen once. Germline assignment: CDR1 SGHRS and CDR2 YFSETQ. The CDR3 sequence is 15 residues long. This receptor was taken from a woman aged 60-75 years with active COVID-19. This chain connects TRBV5-1 to TRBJ2-7; TRBD2 agrees at 9 bases. The source material was peripheral blood. The CDR3 sequence: CARSLAGGGDYEQYF. CDR3 DNA sequence: TGCGCCCGCAGCTTGGCGGGCGGGGGGGACTACGAGCAGTACTTC.